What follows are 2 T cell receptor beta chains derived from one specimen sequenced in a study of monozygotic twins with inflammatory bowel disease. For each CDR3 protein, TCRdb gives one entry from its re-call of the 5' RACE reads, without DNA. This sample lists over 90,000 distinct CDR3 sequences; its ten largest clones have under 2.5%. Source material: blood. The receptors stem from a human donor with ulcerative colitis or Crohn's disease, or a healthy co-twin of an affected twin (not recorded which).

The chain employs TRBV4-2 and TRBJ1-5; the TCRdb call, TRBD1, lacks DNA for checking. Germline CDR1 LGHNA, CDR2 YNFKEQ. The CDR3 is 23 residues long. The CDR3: CASSPGTGGKEGWGVLYNQPQHF.

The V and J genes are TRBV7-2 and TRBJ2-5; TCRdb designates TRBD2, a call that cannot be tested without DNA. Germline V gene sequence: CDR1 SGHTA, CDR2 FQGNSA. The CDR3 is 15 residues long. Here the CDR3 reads CASSPAGTAKETQYF.